The clone carrying this TCR beta chain was picked up a small number of times. Antigen specificity is unknown. The use of previously described methods and listed TCR primers produced the bulk TCR libraries. TCRdb reprocessed the PCR reads with MiXCR, giving one entry per CDR3 protein. The profile shows 490,000 or so distinct CDR3 sequences, about 26% of them singletons. The data derive from a study of molecular identifiers for immune sequencing clone quantification. Study-level results: Spiked Jurkat TCR RNA originating from one cell could reportedly be identified amid some 950,000 naive cells.

The CDR3 extends over 15 amino acids. Looked up from germline, CDR1 is LNHDA and CDR2 is SQIVND (reference sequence). The V gene end was trimmed by 1 base and the J gene end by 6 bases; junction bases not matched to a gene: 5. Sequencing input: naive CD8+ T cells from blood, with Jurkat cell RNA spiked in. Subset specified: FACS-sorted CD8+CD4-CCR7+CD45RA+ naive T cells. V gene TRBV19 combines with J gene TRBJ1-5, with 8 bases aligning to TRBD1. This receptor was identified in a human donor in good health. Some libraries in this study had Jurkat cell RNA spiked in. The CDR3 reads CASSIGTRGRQPQHF. DNA for the CDR3: TGTGCCAGTAGTATAGGGACCAGGGGGCGTCAGCCCCAGCATTTT.